Shown below are 3 T cell receptor beta chains from a single sample sequenced in a study of a mutant IDH1 vaccine in newly diagnosed glioma (dated by TCRdb to 2020 to 2022). The antigens these receptors bind are not known. The time point label here, explained by the study, means: week 47, end of study. Each vaccine dose was 300 ug of a 20-mer mutant IDH1 peptide in Montanide, given subcutaneously with topical imiquimod. The library was built by means of the immunoSEQ multiplex PCR assay. The immuneACCESS repertoire file appears here via TCRdb, limited to in-frame rearrangements. These files lack a portion of the clones; in checked studies, under half of the deficit traces to unresolved V genes, and the cause of the others is not known. The sample profile shows about 56,000 clones; 60% to 80% of them were found once. The top ten clones comprise 5.3% of the sample. The material was PBMCs, obtained from a glioma patient whose treatment included an IDH1 peptide vaccine. These TCRs come from a man between 50 and 59 years old with glioma.

The chain uses TRBV30 and TRBJ1-2; D gene uncertain. The germline CDR1 and CDR2 sequences are GTSNPN and SVGIG (reference sequence). CDR3 length: 14 residues. The V and J ends lost 0 bases and 6 bases respectively, with 14 bases between them. CDR3 protein: CAWSVPGIRHGYTF. CDR3 nucleotide sequence: TGTGCCTGGAGTGTACCGGGCATCCGGCATGGCTACACCTTC. Supplemented by reference TRBV30 and TRBJ1-2, the full variable domain reads SQTIHQWPATLVQPVGSPLSLECTVEGTSNPNLYWYRQAAGRGLQLLFYSVGIGQISSEVPQNLSASRPQDRQFILSSKKLLLSDSGFYLCAWSVPGIRHGYTFGSGTRLTVV.

The chain combines TRBV19 with TRBJ1-2; no clear D. Germline V CDR1 and CDR2: LNHDA, SQIVND (reference sequence). The V and J ends lost 4 bases and 4 bases respectively, with 13 bases between them. CDR3 length: 14 residues. The CDR3 protein is CASSRSTAPYGYTF. The DNA of the CDR3 is TGTGCCAGTAGTAGAAGTACAGCGCCCTATGGCTACACCTTC.

This CDR3 reads CASTGAAGYGYTF. The CDR3 DNA sequence: TGTGCCAGCACCGGGGCGGCGGGGTATGGCTACACCTTC. This chain links TRBV7-2 with TRBJ1-2; maybe TRBD1 (5 bases). V lost 7 bases, J lost 5 bases, and 14 bases lay in between. This CDR3 has 13 amino acids. CDR1 and CDR2 (germline): SGHTA, FQGNSA. The whole variable domain, remainder taken from reference TRBV7-2 and TRBJ1-2, is GAGVSQSPSNKVTEKGKDVELRCDPISGHTALYWYRQSLGQGLEFLIYFQGNSAPDKSGLPSDRFSAERTGGSVSTLTIQRTQQEDSAVYLCASTGAAGYGYTFGSGTRLTVV.